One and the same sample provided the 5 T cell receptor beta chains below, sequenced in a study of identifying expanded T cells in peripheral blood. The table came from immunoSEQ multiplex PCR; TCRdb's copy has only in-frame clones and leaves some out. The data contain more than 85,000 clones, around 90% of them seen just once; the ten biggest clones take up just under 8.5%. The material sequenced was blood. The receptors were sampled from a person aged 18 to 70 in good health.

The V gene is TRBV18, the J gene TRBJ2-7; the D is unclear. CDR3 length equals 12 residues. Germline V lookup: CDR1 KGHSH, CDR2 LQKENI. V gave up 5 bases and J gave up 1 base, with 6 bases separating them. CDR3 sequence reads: CASSSQSYEQYF. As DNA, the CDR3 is TGTGCCAGCTCATCCCAGTCCTACGAGCAGTACTTC.

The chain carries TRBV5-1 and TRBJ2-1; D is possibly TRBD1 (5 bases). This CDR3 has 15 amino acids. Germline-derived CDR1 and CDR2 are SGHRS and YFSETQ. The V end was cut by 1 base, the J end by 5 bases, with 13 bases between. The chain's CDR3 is CASSLLGRVNNEQFF. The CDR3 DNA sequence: TGCGCCAGCAGCTTGCTGGGCAGGGTCAACAATGAGCAGTTCTTC.

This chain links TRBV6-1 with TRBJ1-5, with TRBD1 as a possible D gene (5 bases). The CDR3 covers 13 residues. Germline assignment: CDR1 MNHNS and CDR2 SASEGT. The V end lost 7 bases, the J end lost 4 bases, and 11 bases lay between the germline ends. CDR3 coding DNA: TGTGCCAGCAAGGAGACAGCGAATCAGCCCCAGCATTTT. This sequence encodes CASKETANQPQHF.

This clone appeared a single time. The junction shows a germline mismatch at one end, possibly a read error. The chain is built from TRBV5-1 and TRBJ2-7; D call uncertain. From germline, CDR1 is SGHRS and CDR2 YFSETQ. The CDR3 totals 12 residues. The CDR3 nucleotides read TGTGCCAGCAGCTTGTGGGCCTACGAGCAGTACTTC. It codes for CASSLWAYEQYF. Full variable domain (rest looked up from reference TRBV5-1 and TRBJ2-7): KAGVTQTPRYLIKTRGQQVTLSCSPISGHRSVSWYQQTPGQGLQFLFEYFSETQRNKGNFPGRFSGRQFSNSRSEMNVSTLELGDSALYLCASSLWAYEQYFGPGTRLTVT.

The CDR3 DNA reads as TGTGCCAGTAGTATAGTGGGGGTCTATGGCTACACCTTC. It translates to CASSIVGVYGYTF. The V call is TRBV19, the J call TRBJ1-2; D perhaps matches TRBD1 (5 bases). Germline CDR1 reads LNHDA; CDR2 reads SQIVND (reference sequence). CDR3 length equals 13 residues. V was cut by 1 base and J by 4 bases, with 7 bases left in between.